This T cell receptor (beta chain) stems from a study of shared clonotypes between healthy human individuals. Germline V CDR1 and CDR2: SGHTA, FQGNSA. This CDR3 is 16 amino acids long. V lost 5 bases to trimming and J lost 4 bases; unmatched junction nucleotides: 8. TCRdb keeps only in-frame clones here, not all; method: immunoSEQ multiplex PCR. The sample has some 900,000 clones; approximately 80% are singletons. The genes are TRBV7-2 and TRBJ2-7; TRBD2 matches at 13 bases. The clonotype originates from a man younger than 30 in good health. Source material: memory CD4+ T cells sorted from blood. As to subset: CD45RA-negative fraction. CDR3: CASSPGLAGAGYEQYF. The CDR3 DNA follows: TGTGCCAGCAGCCCAGGACTAGCGGGAGCGGGGTACGAGCAGTACTTC.